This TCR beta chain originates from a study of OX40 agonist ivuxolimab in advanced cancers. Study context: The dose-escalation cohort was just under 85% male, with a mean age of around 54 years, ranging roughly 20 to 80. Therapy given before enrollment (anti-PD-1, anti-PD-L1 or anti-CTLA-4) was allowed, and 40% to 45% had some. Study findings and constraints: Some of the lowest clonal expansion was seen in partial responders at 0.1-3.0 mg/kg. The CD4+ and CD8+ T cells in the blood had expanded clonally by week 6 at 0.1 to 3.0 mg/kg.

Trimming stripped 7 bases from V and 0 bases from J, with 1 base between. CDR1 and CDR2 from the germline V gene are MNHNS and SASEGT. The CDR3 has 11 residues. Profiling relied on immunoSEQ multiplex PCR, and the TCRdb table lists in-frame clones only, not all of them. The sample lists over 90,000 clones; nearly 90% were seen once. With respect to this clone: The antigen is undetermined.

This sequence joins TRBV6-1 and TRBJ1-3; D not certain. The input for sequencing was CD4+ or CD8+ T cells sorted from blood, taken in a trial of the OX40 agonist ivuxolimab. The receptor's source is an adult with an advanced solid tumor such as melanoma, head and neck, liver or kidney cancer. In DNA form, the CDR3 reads TGTGCCAGCACCTCTGGAAACACCATATATTTT. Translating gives CASTSGNTIYF.